Each of the 6 T cell receptor beta chains below was sequenced from the same sample in a study of cytomegalovirus exposure and HLA in healthy donors (dated by TCRdb to about 2017). The library was obtained by the immunoSEQ multiplex PCR assay. This is the immuneACCESS table as TCRdb keeps it, with only in-frame sequences that have V and J called. A part of the clones is gone; compared with another copy, unresolved V genes explain less than half, and the rest is unexplained. The sample table lists about 200,000 clones, 70% to 90% of them with a count of one. The ten largest clonotypes hold roughly 5.5% of the sample. Source material: PBMCs. These receptors were taken from a woman aged 18-30 years in good health and CMV-seronegative.

CDR3 bases: TGTGCCAGCTCACCCCACGAGACGGGCAATCAGCCCCAGCATTTT. Translated, it gives CASSPHETGNQPQHF. The J gene is TRBJ1-5, the V gene TRBV18; D is undetermined. Trimming took off 3 bases at V and 2 bases at J, with 11 bases between the two ends. Germline CDR1 and CDR2: KGHSH and LQKENI. This CDR3 contains 15 residues.

This sequence joins TRBV2 and TRBJ1-4, with D hard to call. CDR1 is SNHLY, CDR2 FYNNEI, per germline. V lost 4 bases and J lost 0, with 12 bases in between. This CDR3 is 16 amino acids long. In DNA form, the CDR3 reads TGTGCCAGCAGTGGTTTGGCACAGACAACTAATGAAAAACTGTTTTTT. Encoded protein: CASSGLAQTTNEKLFF.

This clone occurred once. The J gene is TRBJ2-5, the V gene TRBV6-1; 9 bases line up with TRBD1. Germline V CDR1 and CDR2: MNHNS, SASEGT. Trimming at V came to 6 bases and at J to 5 bases, leaving 10 bases not matched to a gene. This CDR3 has 15 amino acids. This chain's CDR3 is CASRASTGGWETQYF. The DNA of the CDR3 is TGTGCCAGCAGGGCAAGTACAGGGGGCTGGGAGACCCAGTACTTC.

CDR3: CASSWGTGMNTEAFF. Here the CDR3 DNA reads TGTGCCAGCAGCTGGGGGACAGGTATGAACACTGAAGCTTTCTTT. The V and J genes are TRBV7-9 and TRBJ1-1, with 8 positions matching TRBD1. Germline assignment: CDR1 SEHNR and CDR2 FQNEAQ (reference sequence). V was pared by 4 bases and J by 0 bases, with 4 bases of the junction left unmatched. This CDR3 comprises 15 residues.

This clone has just one count. The CDR3 is CASSKQGGTYNEQFF. CDR3 in DNA: TGTGCCAGCAGTAAACAGGGGGGGACCTACAATGAGCAGTTCTTC. The chain couples TRBV2 to TRBJ2-1; D might be TRBD1 (8 bases). V dropped 5 bases and J dropped 2 bases, with 13 bases sitting between them. Germline V lookup: CDR1 SNHLY, CDR2 FYNNEI. CDR3 length equals 15 residues. The whole variable domain, filled in from reference TRBV2 and TRBJ2-1, reads EPEVTQTPSHQVTQMGQEVILRCVPISNHLYFYWYRQILGQKVEFLVSFYNNEISEKSEIFDDQFSVERPDGSNFTLKIRSTKLEDSAMYFCASSKQGGTYNEQFFGPGTRLTVL.

This chain uses TRBV4-2 with TRBJ1-2; 10 positions agree with TRBD1. Germline V gene data show CDR1 as LGHNA and CDR2 as YNFKEQ. The CDR3 length is 14 residues. V trimming: 6 bases; J trimming: 4 bases; junction bases outside the gene matches: 5. This CDR3 reads CASSRQGAVYGYTF. CDR3 bases: TGTGCCAGCAGTCGACAGGGGGCTGTCTATGGCTACACCTTC.